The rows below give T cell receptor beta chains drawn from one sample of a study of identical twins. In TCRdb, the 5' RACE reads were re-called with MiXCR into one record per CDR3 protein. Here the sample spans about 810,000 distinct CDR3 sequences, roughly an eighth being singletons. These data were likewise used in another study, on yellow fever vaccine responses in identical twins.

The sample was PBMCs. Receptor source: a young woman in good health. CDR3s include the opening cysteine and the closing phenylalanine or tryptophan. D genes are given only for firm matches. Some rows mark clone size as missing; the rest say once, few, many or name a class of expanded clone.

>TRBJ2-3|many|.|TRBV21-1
CASTDGTTLGGTDTQYF
TGTGCCAGCACCGACGGGACTACGCTCGGTGGCACAGATACGCAGTATTTT
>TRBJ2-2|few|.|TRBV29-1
CSVSGGTNTGELFF
TGCAGCGTTAGTGGGGGGACGAACACCGGGGAGCTGTTTTTT
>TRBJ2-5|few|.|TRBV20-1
CSARAGALGNF
TGCAGTGCTAGAGCGGGGGCCCTCGGGAACTTC
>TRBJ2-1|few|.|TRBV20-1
CSARGLQGFPDNEQFF
TGCAGTGCTAGAGGGCTACAGGGCTTTCCGGACAATGAGCAGTTCTTC
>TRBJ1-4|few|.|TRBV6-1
CASSEAPGSEKLFF
TGTGCCAGCAGTGAAGCACCCGGAAGTGAAAAACTGTTTTTT
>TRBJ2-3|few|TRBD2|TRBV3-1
CASSRSGSLTDTQYF
TGTGCCAGCAGCCGTAGCGGGAGTCTCACAGATACGCAGTATTTT
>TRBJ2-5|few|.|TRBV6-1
CASRGRRPWIETQYF
TGTGCCAGCAGAGGACGACGGCCGTGGATAGAGACCCAGTACTTC
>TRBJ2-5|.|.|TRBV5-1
CASSLIPAPEYQETQYF
TGCGCCAGCAGCTTAATCCCAGCCCCAGAGTACCAAGAGACCCAGTACTTC
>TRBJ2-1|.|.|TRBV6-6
CASSYVGRDEQFF
TGTGCCAGCAGTTACGTCGGGCGGGATGAGCAGTTCTTC
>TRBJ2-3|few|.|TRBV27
CASSLRPSTDTQYF
TGTGCCAGCAGTTTGCGGCCTTCCACAGATACGCAGTATTTT
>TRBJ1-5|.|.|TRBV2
CASRGDLGQPQHF
TGTGCCAGCAGAGGGGATTTGGGACAGCCCCAGCATTTT
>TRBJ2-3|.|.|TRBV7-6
CASGLGRKSTDTQYF
TGTGCCAGCGGCTTAGGGCGGAAAAGCACAGATACGCAGTATTTT
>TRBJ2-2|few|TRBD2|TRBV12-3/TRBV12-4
CASRWTSGHNTGELFF
TGTGCCAGCAGATGGACTAGCGGACATAACACCGGGGAGCTGTTTTTT
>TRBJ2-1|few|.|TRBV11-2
CASSLEGQGLREGDEQFF
TGTGCCAGCAGCTTAGAGGGACAGGGATTGCGGGAGGGGGATGAGCAGTTCTTC
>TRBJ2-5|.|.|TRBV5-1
CASSALGRGETQYF
TGCGCCAGCAGCGCCCTTGGAAGGGGAGAGACCCAGTACTTC
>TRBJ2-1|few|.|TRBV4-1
CASSQVVKSSYNEQFF
TGCGCCAGCAGCCAAGTCGTCAAGAGCTCCTACAATGAGCAGTTCTTC
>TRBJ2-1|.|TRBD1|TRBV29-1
CSVNRDRAINEQFF
TGCAGCGTCAACCGGGACAGGGCTATCAATGAGCAGTTCTTC